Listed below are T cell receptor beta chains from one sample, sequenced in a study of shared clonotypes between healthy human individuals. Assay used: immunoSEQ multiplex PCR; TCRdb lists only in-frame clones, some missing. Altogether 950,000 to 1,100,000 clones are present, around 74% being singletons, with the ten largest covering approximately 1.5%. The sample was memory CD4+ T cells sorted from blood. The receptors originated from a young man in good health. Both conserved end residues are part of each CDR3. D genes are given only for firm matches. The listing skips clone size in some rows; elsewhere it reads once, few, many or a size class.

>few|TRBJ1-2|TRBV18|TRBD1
TGTGCCAGCTCATCCTCCGACAGGGCCCTTAACTATGGCTACACCTTC
CASSSSDRALNYGYTF
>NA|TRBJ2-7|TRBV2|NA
TGTGCCAGCAGAGGTAACGAGCAGTACTTC
CASRGNEQYF
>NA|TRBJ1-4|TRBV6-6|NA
TGTGCCAGCAGAATTGGGGCCCTCAATGAAAAACTGTTTTTT
CASRIGALNEKLFF
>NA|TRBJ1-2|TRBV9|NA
TGTGCCAGCAGCGCCCCAGGGCTCTATGGCTACACCTTC
CASSAPGLYGYTF
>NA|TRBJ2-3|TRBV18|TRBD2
TGTGCCAGCTCACCCTACGTGATAGCGGGAGCCACAGATACGCAGTATTTT
CASSPYVIAGATDTQYF
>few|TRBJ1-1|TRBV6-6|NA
TGTGCCAGCAGCCAGGTCGGCACCAACACTGAAGCTTTCTTT
CASSQVGTNTEAFF
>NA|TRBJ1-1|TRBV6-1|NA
TGTGCCAGCGTCCTACTGGGAAAGGAGACTGAAGCTTTCTTT
CASVLLGKETEAFF
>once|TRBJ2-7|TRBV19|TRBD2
TGTGCCAGTAGTTCTAAGCGGGGTCAGACATACGAGCAGTACTTC
CASSSKRGQTYEQYF
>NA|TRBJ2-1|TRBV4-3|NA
TGCGCCAGCAGATCGGTTGGGTGGAACAATGAGCAGTTCTTC
CASRSVGWNNEQFF
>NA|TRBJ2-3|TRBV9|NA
TGTGCCAGCGGCTCGATCACAGATACGCAGTATTTT
CASGSITDTQYF
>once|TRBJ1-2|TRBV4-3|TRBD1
TGCGCCAGCAGCCAAGATTTCGGAGGGGGCGGGGGCTATGGCTACACCTTC
CASSQDFGGGGGYGYTF
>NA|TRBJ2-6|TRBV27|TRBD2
TGTGCCAGCAGTCCGGGACTAGCGGGGGGCATCTCTGGGGCCAACGTCCTGACTTTC
CASSPGLAGGISGANVLTF
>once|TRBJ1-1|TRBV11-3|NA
TGTGCCAGCAGCTTCTCGACTCCCGGTCGGTCCACTGAAGCTTTCTTT
CASSFSTPGRSTEAFF
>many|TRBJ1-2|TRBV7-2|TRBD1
TGTGCCACCGCCGGGGACAGGGGTAGCTATGGCTACACCTTC
CATAGDRGSYGYTF
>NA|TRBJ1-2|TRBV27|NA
TGTGCCAGCAGTTTACTCTCTCGGGACACCCCTAACTATGGCTACACCTTC
CASSLLSRDTPNYGYTF
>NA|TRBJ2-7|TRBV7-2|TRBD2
TGTGCCAGCAGCCGACAAAGCGGGGGGGCCTACGAGCAGTACTTC
CASSRQSGGAYEQYF
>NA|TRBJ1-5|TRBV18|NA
TGTGCCAGCTCACCAACGGCAGGGGAGCAGCCCCAGCATTTT
CASSPTAGEQPQHF
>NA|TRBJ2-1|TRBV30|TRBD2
TGTGCCTGGAGTGTACTTCTAGCGGTGAATGAGCAGTTCTTC
CAWSVLLAVNEQFF
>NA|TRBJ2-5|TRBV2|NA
TGTGCCAGCATGTGGGGCGGACAAGAGACCCAGTACTTC
CASMWGGQETQYF
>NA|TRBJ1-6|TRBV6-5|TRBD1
TGTGCCAGCAGGCAGGGACAGGAGGATTCACCCCTCCACTTT
CASRQGQEDSPLHF
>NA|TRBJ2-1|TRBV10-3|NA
TGTGCCGTCCGGACTGTAAATGAGCAGTTCTTC
CAVRTVNEQFF
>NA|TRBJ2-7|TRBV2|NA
TGTGCCAGCAGGAGGTTCGGTGGGGCAGGGGACTCCTACGAGCAGTACTTC
CASRRFGGAGDSYEQYF
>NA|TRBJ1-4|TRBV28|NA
TGTGCCAGCAGTTTGCCGGGCCAGGGTGAAAAACTGTTTTTT
CASSLPGQGEKLFF
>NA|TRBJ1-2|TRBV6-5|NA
TGTGCCAGCAGTTACGGCGACCCGCTCGGGGGTGGCTACACCTTC
CASSYGDPLGGGYTF
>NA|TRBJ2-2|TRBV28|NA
TGTGCCTGTCCAGGGGTGAACACCGGGGAGCTGTTTTTT
CACPGVNTGELFF
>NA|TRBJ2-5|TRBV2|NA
TGTGCCAGCAGTTTTAAGTGGGGAGAGACCCAGTACTTC
CASSFKWGETQYF
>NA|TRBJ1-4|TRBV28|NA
TGTGCCAGCGCGTGGGTTGGGGAAAAACTGTTTTTT
CASAWVGEKLFF
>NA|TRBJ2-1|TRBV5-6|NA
TGTGCCAGCAGCTTAGGGCTAGCTGTGGTCAATGAGCAGTTCTTC
CASSLGLAVVNEQFF
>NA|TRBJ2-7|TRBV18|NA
TGTGCCAGCTCACCTGGGACGAACTCCTACGAGCAGTACTTC
CASSPGTNSYEQYF
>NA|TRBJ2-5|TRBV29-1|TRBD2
TGCAGCGTCGACCTAGCGGGGGGCGGGGAGACCCAGTACTTC
CSVDLAGGGETQYF
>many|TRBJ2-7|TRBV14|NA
TGTGCCAGCAGCCAGCAAAGGGGGGGCTTCTACGAGCAGTACTTC
CASSQQRGGFYEQYF
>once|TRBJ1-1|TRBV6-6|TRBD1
TGTGCCAGCAGATCCGGGACAGAGAACACTGAAGCTTTCTTT
CASRSGTENTEAFF
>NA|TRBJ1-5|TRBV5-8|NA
TGTGCCAGCAGCACCTTAGACAGGATCTCGGATCAGCCCCAGCATTTT
CASSTLDRISDQPQHF
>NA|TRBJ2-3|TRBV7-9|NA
TGTGCCAGCAGCTTAGGGGTGCCCGCAGATACGCAGTATTTT
CASSLGVPADTQYF
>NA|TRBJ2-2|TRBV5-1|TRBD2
TGCGCCAGCACCACTAGCGGTGGGACGAACACCGGGGAGCTGTTTTTT
CASTTSGGTNTGELFF
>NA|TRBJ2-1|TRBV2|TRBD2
TGTGCCAGCAGTGTCAGCGGGAGGGCTAATGAGCAGTTCTTC
CASSVSGRANEQFF
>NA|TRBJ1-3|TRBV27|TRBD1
TGTGCCAGCAGTCACGACAGGGGATTGGGAAACACCATATATTTT
CASSHDRGLGNTIYF
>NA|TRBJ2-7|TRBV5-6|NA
TGTGCCAGCAGCCCCGAGGGGGGGGGACCAAGGTCCTACGAGCAGTACTTC
CASSPEGGGPRSYEQYF
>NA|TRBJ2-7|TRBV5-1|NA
TGCGCCAGCAGCTGGGGACAAACCGGGACCTACGAGCAGTACTTC
CASSWGQTGTYEQYF
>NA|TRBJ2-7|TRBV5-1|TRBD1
TGCGCCAGCAGCTCGGGGGACAGGTCTTTGGTCTACGAGCAGTACTTC
CASSSGDRSLVYEQYF
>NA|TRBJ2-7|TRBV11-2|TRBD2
TGTGCCAGCAGCCAGATTAGCGGGAAGACTTACGAGCAGTACTTC
CASSQISGKTYEQYF
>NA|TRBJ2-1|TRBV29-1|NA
TGCAGCGTTGAGAGGGCAGGCTCCTACAATGAGCAGTTCTTC
CSVERAGSYNEQFF
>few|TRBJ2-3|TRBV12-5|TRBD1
TGTGCTAGTGGTCCGGGGACAGTGGCGCAGTATTTT
CASGPGTVAQYF
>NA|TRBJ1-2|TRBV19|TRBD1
TGTGCCAGTAGTTGGACAGGCGAGTATGGCTACACCTTC
CASSWTGEYGYTF
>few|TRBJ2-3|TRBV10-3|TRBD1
TGTGCCATCAGTGAACCCGGGACAGGGATAACAGATACGCAGTATTTT
CAISEPGTGITDTQYF
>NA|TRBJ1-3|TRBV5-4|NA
TGTGCCAGCAGCTTTAGGGACAATGAAGGAAACACCATATATTTT
CASSFRDNEGNTIYF
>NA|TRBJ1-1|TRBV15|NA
TGTGCCACCAGCCAACCGCTAATGGGTAGCGCTGAAGCTTTCTTT
CATSQPLMGSAEAFF
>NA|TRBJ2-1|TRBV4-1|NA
TGCGCCAGCAGCCAAGCAGGGGTGACCTACAATGAGCAGTTCTTC
CASSQAGVTYNEQFF
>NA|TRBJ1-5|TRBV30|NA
TGTGCCTGGAGTGCGGGCCTCTTTGATCAGCCCCAGCATTTT
CAWSAGLFDQPQHF
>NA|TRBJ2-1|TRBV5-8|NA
TGTGCCAGCAGTGGGGGGAGATGGCTCTACAATGAGCAGTTCTTC
CASSGGRWLYNEQFF
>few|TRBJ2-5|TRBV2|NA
TGTGCCAGCAGTTCAGGGGGGGGGACCCAGTACTTC
CASSSGGGTQYF
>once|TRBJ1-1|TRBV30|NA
TGTGCCGCCCCGGCGGGGGTTAAAGGAACTGAAGCTTTCTTT
CAAPAGVKGTEAFF
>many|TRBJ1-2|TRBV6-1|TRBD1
TGTGCCAGCAGTGAAGCGTGGGGACAGGATTATGGCTACACCTTC
CASSEAWGQDYGYTF